This T cell receptor (beta chain) was sequenced during a study of T-cell reconstitution after alpha-beta-depleted transplantation in children. The CDR3 has 16 residues. With V trimmed by 5 bases and J by 4 bases, 10 bases remained unmatched. Germline CDR1 and CDR2: SGHTA and FQGNSA. A TCRbeta library incorporating unique molecular identifiers was prepared. TCRdb redid the calling of the PCR reads with MiXCR, one entry per CDR3 protein. The sample yields more than 400,000 distinct CDR3 sequences, roughly 43% seen once. Sequenced material: PBMCs, taken before TCRalphabeta/CD19-depleted stem cell transplant. The chain employs TRBV7-2 and TRBJ2-3, with 9 bases fitting TRBD2. The sequence came from a girl under 10 years old with aplastic anemia, due to receive a stem cell transplant. In nucleotides, the CDR3 is TGTGCCAGCAGCCCCGGAGGGCGGGGGGGCCCAGATACGCAGTATTTT. Its protein is CASSPGGRGGPDTQYF.